This is a list of T cell receptor beta chains from one sample in a study of immune evolution from preneoplasia to lung adenocarcinoma. Clones were read by immunoSEQ multiplex PCR, and TCRdb kept only the in-frame ones, dropping some. The sample records around 2,000 clones, about 85% being singletons. Sequenced: FFPE adjacent normal lung tissue. The receptors here all came from a person aged 55-79 years with lung adenocarcinoma. Each CDR3 is given with its conserved first and last residue. Fields, in order: D gene, J gene, V gene, clone size, CDR3 protein, CDR3 DNA. A D gene is named only where the DNA matches it firmly. Expanded clones get a size class; other rows say once, few or many, or leave the size out.

D gene: TRBD1
J gene: TRBJ2-7
V gene: TRBV7-2
clone size: NA
CDR3 protein: CASSHNRGTEEQYF
CDR3 DNA: TGTGCCAGCAGCCATAACAGGGGAACTGAGGAGCAGTACTTC

D gene: TRBD2
J gene: TRBJ2-3
V gene: TRBV5-1
clone size: NA
CDR3 protein: CASSSQAGGPADTQYF
CDR3 DNA: TGCGCCAGCAGCTCCCAAGCGGGGGGGCCAGCAGATACGCAGTATTTT

D gene: TRBD1
J gene: TRBJ1-4
V gene: TRBV7-9
clone size: NA
CDR3 protein: CASSLRGRGQGNEKLFF
CDR3 DNA: TGTGCCAGCAGCTTACGGGGGCGGGGACAGGGCAATGAAAAACTGTTTTTT

D gene: NA
J gene: TRBJ1-5
V gene: TRBV6-6
clone size: NA
CDR3 protein: CASSGDIQSQPQHF
CDR3 DNA: TGTGCCAGCAGTGGGGACATCCAGAGTCAGCCCCAGCATTTT

D gene: NA
J gene: TRBJ2-7
V gene: TRBV7-9
clone size: NA
CDR3 protein: CASSKPKDPYEQYF
CDR3 DNA: TGTGCCAGCAGCAAACCGAAAGACCCCTACGAGCAGTACTTC

D gene: NA
J gene: TRBJ1-1
V gene: TRBV19
clone size: NA
CDR3 protein: CASSMEQEDTEAFF
CDR3 DNA: TGTGCCAGTAGTATGGAGCAAGAGGACACTGAAGCTTTCTTT

D gene: TRBD1
J gene: TRBJ1-1
V gene: TRBV7-9
clone size: NA
CDR3 protein: CASSFGDRGSTEAFF
CDR3 DNA: TGTGCCAGCAGCTTTGGCGACAGGGGGAGCACTGAAGCTTTCTTT

D gene: NA
J gene: TRBJ2-7
V gene: TRBV11-2
clone size: NA
CDR3 protein: CASSFLSYEQYF
CDR3 DNA: TGTGCCAGCAGCTTCCTCTCCTACGAGCAGTACTTC

D gene: NA
J gene: TRBJ1-1
V gene: TRBV9
clone size: NA
CDR3 protein: CASSGGRVGDTEAFF
CDR3 DNA: TGTGCCAGCAGCGGTGGGCGGGTGGGGGACACTGAAGCTTTCTTT

D gene: TRBD1
J gene: TRBJ2-7
V gene: TRBV29-1
clone size: NA
CDR3 protein: CSVIPGSGQGASEQYF
CDR3 DNA: TGCAGCGTTATTCCCGGTTCGGGACAGGGGGCGTCAGAGCAGTACTTC

D gene: NA
J gene: TRBJ2-1
V gene: TRBV5-1
clone size: NA
CDR3 protein: CASSRQVSSYNEQFF
CDR3 DNA: TGCGCCAGCAGCCGACAGGTTAGCTCCTACAATGAGCAGTTCTTC

D gene: NA
J gene: TRBJ2-5
V gene: TRBV7-9
clone size: NA
CDR3 protein: CASSFQSGFQETQYF
CDR3 DNA: TGTGCCAGCAGCTTTCAATCAGGGTTTCAAGAGACCCAGTACTTC

D gene: NA
J gene: TRBJ1-1
V gene: TRBV28
clone size: NA
CDR3 protein: CANSPPDRGAFF
CDR3 DNA: TGTGCCAACAGTCCCCCAGATCGGGGAGCTTTCTTT

D gene: TRBD1
J gene: TRBJ1-4
V gene: TRBV4-1
clone size: NA
CDR3 protein: CASSQPGTGEAKLFF
CDR3 DNA: TGCGCCAGCAGCCAACCCGGGACAGGGGAGGCAAAACTGTTTTTT

D gene: TRBD2
J gene: TRBJ2-1
V gene: TRBV4-1
clone size: once
CDR3 protein: CASSQVLAGYNEQFF
CDR3 DNA: TGCGCCAGCAGCCAAGTTCTAGCGGGGTACAATGAGCAGTTCTTC

D gene: TRBD2
J gene: TRBJ2-2
V gene: TRBV7-9
clone size: NA
CDR3 protein: CASSLELAANTGELFF
CDR3 DNA: TGTGCCAGCAGCTTAGAACTAGCGGCGAACACCGGGGAGCTGTTTTTT

D gene: NA
J gene: TRBJ1-1
V gene: TRBV20-1
clone size: NA
CDR3 protein: CSATRPREAFF
CDR3 DNA: TGCAGTGCTACCAGGCCAAGGGAAGCTTTCTTT

D gene: TRBD2
J gene: TRBJ2-1
V gene: TRBV7-3
clone size: NA
CDR3 protein: CASSSSLARNNEQFF
CDR3 DNA: TGTGCCAGCAGCTCCTCACTAGCGAGGAACAATGAGCAGTTCTTC

D gene: NA
J gene: TRBJ2-2
V gene: TRBV6-4
clone size: NA
CDR3 protein: CASSTGSNTGELFF
CDR3 DNA: TGTGCCAGCAGTACCGGGTCTAACACCGGGGAGCTGTTTTTT

D gene: NA
J gene: TRBJ2-2
V gene: TRBV29-1
clone size: few
CDR3 protein: CSVEDSGGRNTGELFF
CDR3 DNA: TGCAGCGTTGAAGATTCAGGGGGGAGAAACACCGGGGAGCTGTTTTTT

D gene: NA
J gene: TRBJ1-1
V gene: TRBV6-6
clone size: NA
CDR3 protein: CASSYGSAEAFF
CDR3 DNA: TGTGCCAGCAGTTACGGTTCCGCTGAAGCTTTCTTT

D gene: TRBD1
J gene: TRBJ1-1
V gene: TRBV7-2
clone size: few
CDR3 protein: CASRPTGEGGTEAFF
CDR3 DNA: TGTGCCAGCAGACCTACAGGGGAAGGAGGCACTGAAGCTTTCTTT

D gene: NA
J gene: TRBJ1-5
V gene: TRBV28
clone size: NA
CDR3 protein: CASSQSNPQHF
CDR3 DNA: TGTGCCAGCAGCCAATCAAATCCCCAGCATTTT

D gene: NA
J gene: TRBJ2-3
V gene: TRBV5-1
clone size: NA
CDR3 protein: CASSQDGRQGYADTQYF
CDR3 DNA: TGCGCCAGCAGCCAGGATGGGAGGCAGGGTTATGCAGATACGCAGTATTTT

D gene: NA
J gene: TRBJ1-1
V gene: TRBV28
clone size: large
CDR3 protein: CASRGTYDTEAFF
CDR3 DNA: TGTGCCAGCAGAGGAACTTATGACACTGAAGCTTTCTTT

D gene: NA
J gene: TRBJ1-2
V gene: TRBV15
clone size: NA
CDR3 protein: CATSTGQNYGYTF
CDR3 DNA: TGTGCCACCAGCACAGGACAGAACTATGGCTACACCTTC

D gene: TRBD1
J gene: TRBJ2-7
V gene: TRBV2
clone size: NA
CDR3 protein: CASRPGQASYEQYF
CDR3 DNA: TGTGCCAGCAGACCCGGACAGGCTTCGTACGAGCAGTACTTC

D gene: TRBD1
J gene: TRBJ2-7
V gene: TRBV6-5
clone size: NA
CDR3 protein: CASSAPGQGVYEQYF
CDR3 DNA: TGTGCCAGCAGTGCCCCGGGACAGGGGGTCTACGAGCAGTACTTC

D gene: NA
J gene: TRBJ2-5
V gene: TRBV29-1
clone size: once
CDR3 protein: CSVWGDSQETQYF
CDR3 DNA: TGCAGCGTTTGGGGGGATTCACAAGAGACCCAGTACTTC

D gene: TRBD1
J gene: TRBJ2-7
V gene: TRBV11-2
clone size: NA
CDR3 protein: CASSLDETGVYEQYF
CDR3 DNA: TGTGCCAGCAGCTTAGACGAGACAGGGGTCTACGAGCAGTACTTC

D gene: NA
J gene: TRBJ2-7
V gene: TRBV20-1
clone size: NA
CDR3 protein: CSARLSKEQYF
CDR3 DNA: TGCAGTGCTAGGTTGTCGAAAGAGCAGTACTTC

D gene: NA
J gene: TRBJ2-5
V gene: TRBV4-1
clone size: NA
CDR3 protein: CASSQDEETQYF
CDR3 DNA: TGCGCCAGCAGCCAAGATGAAGAGACCCAGTACTTC

D gene: NA
J gene: TRBJ2-5
V gene: TRBV6-4
clone size: NA
CDR3 protein: CASSAARVLQYF
CDR3 DNA: TGTGCCAGCAGTGCCGCCAGGGTATTGCAGTACTTC

D gene: NA
J gene: TRBJ2-1
V gene: TRBV7-8
clone size: NA
CDR3 protein: CASSLTGPVLSSYNEQFF
CDR3 DNA: TGTGCCAGCAGCTTAACGGGACCGGTACTTAGCTCCTACAATGAGCAGTTCTTC

D gene: TRBD2
J gene: TRBJ2-1
V gene: TRBV30
clone size: NA
CDR3 protein: CAWDTSESGEQFF
CDR3 DNA: TGTGCCTGGGATACTAGCGAATCTGGTGAGCAGTTCTTC

D gene: TRBD2
J gene: TRBJ2-3
V gene: TRBV5-4
clone size: NA
CDR3 protein: CASSFPGLGTDTQYF
CDR3 DNA: TGTGCCAGCAGCTTCCCGGGACTAGGCACAGATACGCAGTATTTT

D gene: TRBD2
J gene: TRBJ2-1
V gene: TRBV27
clone size: NA
CDR3 protein: CASSPGTSGRNEQFF
CDR3 DNA: TGTGCCAGCAGTCCGGGGACTAGCGGCCGCAATGAGCAGTTCTTC

D gene: TRBD1
J gene: TRBJ2-1
V gene: TRBV7-8
clone size: NA
CDR3 protein: CASSLARQGYNEQFF
CDR3 DNA: TGTGCCAGCAGCTTGGCCCGACAGGGCTACAATGAGCAGTTCTTC

D gene: NA
J gene: TRBJ2-5
V gene: TRBV9
clone size: few
CDR3 protein: CASSVNYQETQYF
CDR3 DNA: TGTGCCAGCAGCGTAAACTACCAAGAGACCCAGTACTTC

D gene: TRBD2
J gene: TRBJ2-3
V gene: TRBV18
clone size: NA
CDR3 protein: CASSPASGGAGTDTQYF
CDR3 DNA: TGTGCCAGCTCACCAGCAAGCGGGGGGGCCGGCACAGATACGCAGTATTTT

D gene: NA
J gene: TRBJ2-3
V gene: TRBV30
clone size: NA
CDR3 protein: CAWSHGQGGGTDTQYF
CDR3 DNA: TGTGCCTGGAGTCATGGACAGGGAGGGGGCACAGATACGCAGTATTTT

D gene: TRBD1
J gene: TRBJ2-7
V gene: TRBV28
clone size: NA
CDR3 protein: CASRDYRGYPTEQYF
CDR3 DNA: TGTGCCAGCAGAGACTACAGGGGATACCCCACCGAGCAGTACTTC

D gene: TRBD1
J gene: TRBJ2-2
V gene: TRBV28
clone size: NA
CDR3 protein: CASSDRDRGYTGELFF
CDR3 DNA: TGTGCCAGCAGTGACCGGGACAGGGGATACACCGGGGAGCTGTTTTTT

D gene: NA
J gene: TRBJ1-1
V gene: TRBV5-1
clone size: NA
CDR3 protein: CASSLDRTVEAFF
CDR3 DNA: TGCGCCAGCAGCTTGGACAGAACTGTTGAAGCTTTCTTT

D gene: NA
J gene: TRBJ2-7
V gene: TRBV7-9
clone size: NA
CDR3 protein: CASSLASMADEQYF
CDR3 DNA: TGTGCCAGCAGCTTAGCAAGCATGGCGGACGAGCAGTACTTC

D gene: NA
J gene: TRBJ1-2
V gene: TRBV11-3
clone size: NA
CDR3 protein: CASSRSGDGYTF
CDR3 DNA: TGTGCCAGCAGCAGATCAGGGGATGGCTACACCTTC

D gene: NA
J gene: TRBJ1-3
V gene: TRBV30
clone size: NA
CDR3 protein: CAWSPAGNTIYF
CDR3 DNA: TGTGCCTGGAGTCCGGCTGGAAACACCATATATTTT

D gene: NA
J gene: TRBJ2-7
V gene: TRBV11-2
clone size: NA
CDR3 protein: CASSLNNPGYEQYF
CDR3 DNA: TGTGCCAGCAGCTTGAATAACCCCGGCTACGAGCAGTACTTC

D gene: NA
J gene: TRBJ1-1
V gene: TRBV7-3
clone size: few
CDR3 protein: CASSFSGNTEAFF
CDR3 DNA: TGTGCCAGCAGCTTCTCGGGGAACACTGAAGCTTTCTTT

D gene: NA
J gene: TRBJ2-3
V gene: TRBV5-1
clone size: NA
CDR3 protein: CASSLKDTQYF
CDR3 DNA: TGCGCCAGCAGCTTGAAAGATACGCAGTATTTT

D gene: NA
J gene: TRBJ2-7
V gene: TRBV12-1
clone size: NA
CDR3 protein: CARLLDSGVRDEQYF
CDR3 DNA: TGTGCCAGGCTCCTCGATAGCGGGGTACGGGACGAGCAGTACTTC

D gene: TRBD2
J gene: TRBJ2-7
V gene: TRBV6-1
clone size: NA
CDR3 protein: CASSGPGRRVPYEQYF
CDR3 DNA: TGTGCCAGCAGTGGGCCCGGGAGGAGGGTCCCTTACGAGCAGTACTTC

D gene: NA
J gene: TRBJ2-1
V gene: TRBV9
clone size: NA
CDR3 protein: CASSVATVQDEQFF
CDR3 DNA: TGTGCCAGCAGCGTAGCGACGGTTCAGGATGAGCAGTTCTTC

D gene: NA
J gene: TRBJ2-5
V gene: TRBV29-1
clone size: NA
CDR3 protein: CSSQDLGTQYF
CDR3 DNA: TGCAGCTCCCAGGACCTCGGGACCCAGTACTTC

D gene: NA
J gene: TRBJ2-5
V gene: TRBV11-1
clone size: NA
CDR3 protein: CASSLAWGTQYF
CDR3 DNA: TGTGCCAGCAGCTTAGCTTGGGGGACCCAGTACTTC

D gene: TRBD2
J gene: TRBJ2-1
V gene: TRBV10-1
clone size: NA
CDR3 protein: CASSESAGVNSYNEQFF
CDR3 DNA: TGCGCCAGCAGTGAGTCAGCGGGGGTCAACTCCTACAATGAGCAGTTCTTC

D gene: NA
J gene: TRBJ2-3
V gene: TRBV5-1
clone size: NA
CDR3 protein: CASSLAGPDTQYF
CDR3 DNA: TGCGCCAGCAGCTTGGCGGGGCCGGATACGCAGTATTTT